The next 4 T cell receptor beta chains were all read from a single sample in a study of T-cell memory formation after mild COVID-19. TCRdb itself ran the 5' RACE reads through MiXCR, one entry per CDR3 protein. The profile shows 30,000 to 35,000 distinct CDR3 sequences, about 7.7% of them singletons. Source material: PBMCs or a T cell subset sorted from them (not recorded which). Receptors were obtained from a man aged 18 to 29 who had mild COVID-19 (a few samples of this study predate the infection). Cell type and time point are not known.

This clonotype occurred many times. The rearrangement uses TRBV24-1 and TRBJ2-2; no clear D. CDR3 size: 10 residues. The germline CDR1 and CDR2 sequences are KGHDR and SFDVKD. The V end was cut by 5 bases, the J end by 7 bases, with 1 base between. CDR3 in amino acids: CATSVGELFF. The DNA of the CDR3 is TGTGCCACCAGTGTCGGGGAGCTGTTTTTT.

This rearrangement joins TRBV7-2 to TRBJ1-5; D not resolved. Germline CDR1 reads SGHTA; CDR2 reads FQGNSA. V dropped 3 bases and J dropped 9 bases, with 9 bases sitting between them. The CDR3 runs to 12 residues. Written as DNA, the CDR3 is TGTGCCAGCAGCTTCCCGGAACGGCCCCAGCATTTT. Encoded protein: CASSFPERPQHF.

This clonotype was found many times. At one end, the junction sequence differs from germline, possibly due to a read error. The chain is built from TRBV5-8 and TRBJ1-4; D is undetermined. From germline, CDR1 is SGHTS and CDR2 YDEGEE. CDR3 length: 10 residues. CDR3 sequence reads: CASSLKGGRF. CDR3 DNA sequence: TGTGCCAGCAGCTTAAAGGGAGGTCGTTTT. Together with reference TRBV5-8 and TRBJ1-4, the CDR3 gives the full variable domain: EAGVTQSPTHLIKTRGQQATLRCSPISGHTSVYWYQQALGLGLQFLLWYDEGEERNRGNFPPRFSGRQFPNYSSELNVNALELEDSALYLCASSLKGGRFGSGTQLSVL.

This clonotype came up many times. The DNA of the CDR3 is TGTGCCACCAGTGATGGTCCTACGGAGACCCAGTACTTC. Translating it yields CATSDGPTETQYF. The chain joins TRBV24-1 to TRBJ2-5; D remains ambiguous. The CDR3 length is 13 residues. Deletions cut 3 bases from V and 5 bases from J, with 9 bases between. Germline V CDR1 and CDR2: KGHDR, SFDVKD.